One T cell receptor beta chain is described in this entry. This sample was taken from a study of blood T cell repertoires in COVID-19. Looking at the study overall: The origin of the acute and convalescent COVID-19 samples was the United States, Italy and Spain.

From germline, CDR1 is SNHLY and CDR2 FYNNEI. The germline V and J ends were trimmed by 6 bases and 0 bases, with 13 bases remaining between them. There are 15 residues in the CDR3. In the authors' workflow: For nucleated cells, counts were estimated from reference gene primer amplification. Repertoires were generated with immunoSEQ multiplex PCR, while TCRdb's copy carries only in-frame clones and drops some. D and trimming were read from the DNA, whereas the V and J calls and clone size are those reported in that table. Of nearly 250,000 clones in the sample, approximately 84% were seen once. The chain has TRBV2 and TRBJ2-3; D possibly corresponds to TRBD1 (5 bases). Sequenced material: peripheral blood. The TCR comes from a woman aged 80 or over with acute or convalescent COVID-19. The CDR3 sequence: CASRATGASTDTQYF. The CDR3 region has the DNA TGTGCCAGCAGGGCAACAGGTGCTAGCACAGATACGCAGTATTTT.